Shown below are 20 T cell receptor beta chains from a single sample sequenced in a study of T cell responses to AZD1222 COVID-19 vaccine. The method was immunoSEQ multiplex PCR; TCRdb's version includes in-frame clones alone and lacks a portion of them. The table has 130,000 to 150,000 clones, about 92% seen once. The starting material was peripheral blood, obtained on day 0 of AZD1222 vaccination. These receptors were obtained from an adult in good health.

This clone was recorded only once. The chain combines TRBV9 with TRBJ2-1, with TRBD1 matching over 9 bases. Germline CDR1 reads SGDLS; CDR2 reads YYNGEE. The CDR3 contains 16 residues. Germline trimming cut 8 bases from V and 0 bases from J; bases unmatched to any gene: 9. The DNA of the CDR3 is TGTGCCAGTGGAGGACAGGGGATGGACTCCTACAATGAGCAGTTCTTC. This translates into CASGGQGMDSYNEQFF.

This rearrangement joins TRBV5-4 to TRBJ2-3; no firm D call. Germline assignment: CDR1 SGHNT and CDR2 YYREEE (reference sequence). V was shortened by 4 bases and J by 0 bases, with 15 bases between the two germline ends. This CDR3 is built from 16 residues. The DNA for the CDR3 is TGTGCCAGCAGCCGGAAAAGGTCCGATAGCACAGATACGCAGTATTTT. This translates into CASSRKRSDSTDTQYF.

The genes are TRBV7-2 and TRBJ2-4; no firm D call. The ends were cut back, 1 base at V and 7 bases at J, with 8 bases in the middle. Germline CDR1 SGHTA, CDR2 FQGNSA. This CDR3 has 13 residues. The CDR3 DNA is TGTGCCAGCAGCTTAGTGACCGAGAACATTCAGTACTTC. Translating it yields CASSLVTENIQYF.

As to this clone: One end of the junction does not line up with germline, which may come from a read error. The chain uses TRBV29-1 and TRBJ2-7; D is ambiguous. The CDR3 has 12 residues. Germline V gene data show CDR1 as SQVTM and CDR2 as ANQGSEA. CDR3 sequence (DNA): TGCAGCGTTGTGATAGACTCCCACGAGCAGTACTTC. It codes for CSVVIDSHEQYF.

The rearrangement links TRBV28 to TRBJ2-5; D gene ambiguous. Per the germline V gene, CDR1 is MDHEN and CDR2 is SYDVKM. V was clipped by 3 bases and J by 6 bases, with 11 bases between them. The CDR3 loop spans 13 amino acids. CDR3 amino acids: CASSFPAVKTQYF. The CDR3 DNA follows: TGTGCCAGCAGTTTCCCGGCCGTCAAGACCCAGTACTTC.

J is TRBJ2-5 and V is TRBV5-1; D might be TRBD1 or TRBD2, each matching 6 bases. The CDR3 totals 14 residues. Looked up from germline, CDR1 is SGHRS and CDR2 is YFSETQ. Trimming removed 1 base from V and 5 bases from J, with 12 bases in between. The CDR3 nucleotides are TGCGCCAGCAGCTTGAACGGGGGCGGGGAGACCCAGTACTTC. Its translation: CASSLNGGGETQYF.

This rearrangement joins TRBV7-9 to TRBJ1-4; TRBD1 agrees at 7 bases. Per germline, CDR1 SEHNR and CDR2 FQNEAQ (reference sequence). This CDR3 region has 15 residues. With V trimmed by 5 bases and J by 2 bases, 5 bases remained unmatched. In nucleotides, the CDR3 is TGTGCCAGCAGCCCCCCGGGACAGACTAATGAAAAACTGTTTTTT. It yields the protein CASSPPGQTNEKLFF. Based on the CDR3 plus reference TRBV7-9 and TRBJ1-4, the full variable domain is DTGVSQNPRHKITKRGQNVTFRCDPISEHNRLYWYRQTLGQGPEFLTYFQNEAQLEKSRLLSDRFSAERPKGSFSTLEIQRTEQGDSAMYLCASSPPGQTNEKLFFGSGTQLSVL.

This chain links TRBV5-1 with TRBJ2-7, with D hard to call. From germline, CDR1 is SGHRS and CDR2 YFSETQ. There are 11 residues in the CDR3. V lost 0 bases to trimming and J lost 6 bases, with 4 bases between them. The CDR3 region has the DNA TGCGCCAGCAGCTTGGCCGGCGAGCAGTACTTC. Its translation is CASSLAGEQYF.

V is TRBV19 and J is TRBJ2-5, with D unresolved. Per the germline V gene, CDR1 is LNHDA and CDR2 is SQIVND (reference sequence). CDR3 size: 13 residues. The V gene lost 6 bases and the J gene lost 1 base, with 9 bases spanning the gap. The CDR3 reads CASSPQLQETQYF. Here the CDR3 DNA reads TGTGCCAGTAGCCCCCAGCTCCAAGAGACCCAGTACTTC.

This clone has a handful of counts. V gene TRBV5-1 combines with J gene TRBJ1-6, with 7 bases lining up with TRBD1. The CDR3 runs to 17 residues. Germline lookup yields CDR1 SGHRS and CDR2 YFSETQ. V gave up 4 bases and J gave up 7 bases; unmatched junction bases: 14. The CDR3 protein is CASSEGQVFTGNSPLHF. The CDR3 DNA sequence: TGCGCCAGCAGCGAAGGACAGGTTTTTACCGGAAATTCACCCCTCCACTTT.

The chain employs TRBV27 and TRBJ1-5; D perhaps matches TRBD1 (5 bases). Germline assignment: CDR1 MNHEY and CDR2 SMNVEV (reference sequence). V lost 4 bases, J lost 9 bases, and 28 bases lay in between. This CDR3 region has 18 residues. This CDR3 is CASSSRGVSPRESLPQHF. The DNA for the CDR3 is TGTGCCAGCAGTTCCCGGGGGGTCAGCCCCAGGGAGTCTCTGCCCCAGCATTTT.

The chain links TRBV4-1 to TRBJ2-3; the D is unclear. The V and J ends lost 0 bases and 2 bases respectively, with 9 bases between them. CDR1 is MGHRA and CDR2 is YSYEKL in the germline V gene. The CDR3 has 15 amino acids. The CDR3 DNA sequence: TGCGCCAGCAGCCAAGAGAGTACTAACACAGATACGCAGTATTTT. This sequence encodes CASSQESTNTDTQYF.

J is TRBJ1-6 and V is TRBV4-1; D perhaps matches TRBD1 (6 bases). The germline CDR1 and CDR2 sequences are MGHRA and YSYEKL. Trimming pared 0 bases from V and 7 bases from J, leaving 19 bases between. The CDR3 is 18 amino acids. The CDR3 DNA is TGCGCCAGCAGCCAAGATCTAAAGGCAGGGGTGAGGAATTCACCCCTCCACTTT. The encoded protein is CASSQDLKAGVRNSPLHF.

This chain uses TRBV5-1 with TRBJ1-1, with D uncertain. Looked up from germline, CDR1 is SGHRS and CDR2 is YFSETQ. The CDR3 runs to 15 residues. Trimming removed 0 bases from V and 2 bases from J, with 11 bases in between. CDR3: CASSLEQRVNTEAFF. CDR3 in DNA: TGCGCCAGCAGCTTGGAACAGCGAGTCAACACTGAAGCTTTCTTT.

CDR3 amino acids: CASSPPGMVAEAFF. CDR3 nucleotides: TGTGCCAGCTCTCCCCCAGGGATGGTAGCTGAAGCTTTCTTT. The J gene is TRBJ1-1, the V gene TRBV2; tentative D call: TRBD1 (5 bases). The CDR3 consists of 14 residues. Germline CDR1 and CDR2: SNHLY and FYNNEI. V lost 8 bases and J lost 6, with 19 bases in between.

The V and J genes are TRBV7-8 and TRBJ1-1; perhaps TRBD1 as D (6 bases). There are 12 residues in the CDR3. The germline gives CDR1 SGHVS, CDR2 FQNEAQ. The V end lost 5 bases, the J end lost 3 bases, and 7 bases lay between the germline ends. CDR3 nucleotide sequence: TGTGCCAGCAGCCACAGGGACACTGAAGCTTTCTTT. It is translated as CASSHRDTEAFF.

This chain connects TRBV6-5 to TRBJ2-5; no clear D gene. Germline V gene data show CDR1 as MNHEY and CDR2 as SVGAGI. The CDR3 consists of 13 residues. Deletions cut 6 bases from V and 2 bases from J, with 10 bases between. The CDR3 loop is CASRNSLQETQYF. In DNA form, the CDR3 reads TGTGCCAGCAGGAACAGCCTTCAAGAGACCCAGTACTTC.

The V and J genes are TRBV2 and TRBJ1-2, with TRBD1 identical over 9 bases. CDR1 and CDR2 from the germline V gene are SNHLY and FYNNEI. Trimming took 5 bases from V and 7 from J; bases not matched to a gene: 8. CDR3 length equals 14 residues. The CDR3: CASSFRTGEGGYTF. CDR3 coding DNA: TGTGCCAGCAGTTTCCGGACAGGGGAAGGTGGCTACACCTTC.

The V call is TRBV28, the J call TRBJ2-3, with D tentatively TRBD1 (6 bases). The CDR3 sequence is 16 residues long. The germline CDR1 and CDR2 sequences are MDHEN and SYDVKM. With 8 bases removed from V and 2 bases from J, the gap between germline ends came to 20 bases. The CDR3 spells CASGDLGGSITDTQYF. CDR3 in DNA: TGTGCCAGCGGGGATTTAGGGGGATCCATCACAGATACGCAGTATTTT. Combining the CDR3 with reference TRBV28 and TRBJ2-3 gives the whole variable domain DVKVTQSSRYLVKRTGEKVFLECVQDMDHENMFWYRQDPGLGLRLIYFSYDVKMKEKGDIPEGYSVSREKKERFSLILESASTNQTSMYLCASGDLGGSITDTQYFGPGTRLTVL.

This chain joins TRBV11-2 and TRBJ2-5; TRBD1 aligns across 7 bases. The V and J ends lost 4 bases and 4 bases, in that order; junction bases with no gene match: 9. The CDR3 is made up of 15 amino acids. Germline V gives CDR1 SGHAT, CDR2 FQNNGV. The CDR3 here is CASSSDRDSGETQYF. CDR3 DNA sequence: TGTGCCAGCAGCTCCGATCGGGACAGCGGAGAGACCCAGTACTTC.